Listed here are 10 T cell receptor beta chains from one sample, sequenced in a study of T cells in localized non-small cell lung cancer. Assay used: immunoSEQ multiplex PCR; TCRdb lists only in-frame clones, some missing. The sample shows about 35,000 clones, approximately 90% of them seen only once. The sequencing used peripheral blood mononuclear cells, collected before any cancer treatment. These TCRs come from a female donor of 60 years or more with stage II lung adenocarcinoma.

The V call is TRBV30, the J call TRBJ2-3, with D maybe TRBD2 (5 bases). Trimming cost V 0 bases and J 5 bases, with 15 bases left between them. The CDR3 has 15 amino acids. Germline assignment: CDR1 GTSNPN and CDR2 SVGIG (reference sequence). The CDR3 sequence is CAWSVLAPSGDTQYF. CDR3 in DNA: TGTGCCTGGAGTGTACTGGCCCCCAGCGGAGATACGCAGTATTTT. Together with reference TRBV30 and TRBJ2-3, the CDR3 gives the full variable domain: SQTIHQWPATLVQPVGSPLSLECTVEGTSNPNLYWYRQAAGRGLQLLFYSVGIGQISSEVPQNLSASRPQDRQFILSSKKLLLSDSGFYLCAWSVLAPSGDTQYFGPGTRLTVL.

This chain uses TRBV7-8 with TRBJ2-5; 10 bases map to TRBD1. This CDR3 region has 16 residues. Germline CDR1 and CDR2: SGHVS and FQNEAQ. The J segment lost 1 base and the V segment lost 5 bases, leaving 7 bases of the junction unmatched. The CDR3 here is CASSRDRGVGQETQYF. The CDR3 nucleotides are TGTGCCAGCAGCCGGGACAGGGGCGTGGGCCAAGAGACCCAGTACTTC.

This chain connects TRBV7-2 to TRBJ2-1; no reliable D call. The CDR3 spans 12 residues. V lost 7 bases, J lost 7 bases, and 11 bases lay in between. Germline V gives CDR1 SGHTA, CDR2 FQGNSA. The CDR3 loop is CASTDPGNEQFF. The CDR3 DNA follows: TGTGCCAGCACCGACCCCGGAAATGAGCAGTTCTTC.

This chain links TRBV28 with TRBJ2-5; D unresolved. This CDR3 is 10 amino acids long. CDR1 and CDR2 (germline): MDHEN, SYDVKM. Trimming pared 5 bases from V and 5 bases from J, leaving 3 bases between. CDR3 region: CASSDETQYF. CDR3 nucleotide sequence: TGTGCCAGCAGTGATGAGACCCAGTACTTC. The full variable domain, its missing parts supplied by reference TRBV28 and TRBJ2-5, is DVKVTQSSRYLVKRTGEKVFLECVQDMDHENMFWYRQDPGLGLRLIYFSYDVKMKEKGDIPEGYSVSREKKERFSLILESASTNQTSMYLCASSDETQYFGPGTRLLVL.

The rearrangement uses TRBV4-3 and TRBJ2-7; D is possibly TRBD2 (6 bases). Trimming stripped 0 bases from V and 5 bases from J, with 11 bases between. This CDR3 is 14 amino acids long. The germline CDR1 and CDR2 sequences are LGHNA and YSLEER. This chain's CDR3 is CASSQDRAGNEQYF. CDR3 DNA: TGCGCCAGCAGCCAAGATCGGGCGGGGAACGAGCAGTACTTC.

The chain joins TRBV6-1 to TRBJ2-6; D remains ambiguous. Germline CDR1 MNHNS, CDR2 SASEGT. The V end was cut by 11 bases, the J end by 0 bases, with 11 bases between. The CDR3 runs 14 residues. This CDR3 is CASESLSGANVLTF. The CDR3 nucleotides are TGTGCCTCAGAGTCCCTCTCTGGGGCCAACGTCCTGACTTTC.

The chain joins TRBV28 to TRBJ1-5, with no clear D. Germline CDR1 is MDHEN and CDR2 is SYDVKM. The V end lost 10 bases, the J end lost 6 bases, and 16 bases lay between the germline ends. The CDR3 length is 13 residues. CDR3 DNA: TGTGCCACCGAAATCGGTTCCCGTCAGCCCCAGCATTTT. It codes for CATEIGSRQPQHF.

The rearrangement joins TRBV4-2 to TRBJ1-1; D unclear. The CDR3 has 19 residues. V was pared by 4 bases and J by 0 bases, with 24 bases between. From germline, CDR1 is LGHNA and CDR2 YNFKEQ. The CDR3 sequence: CASSPLVAEAGDMNTEAFF. CDR3 DNA sequence: TGTGCCAGCAGCCCTTTAGTGGCCGAGGCAGGTGATATGAACACTGAAGCTTTCTTT.

CDR3 loop: CASSPVIQGNTEAFF. CDR3 bases: TGTGCCAGCTCACCAGTCATCCAGGGAAACACTGAAGCTTTCTTT. J is TRBJ1-1 and V is TRBV18, with D perhaps TRBD1 (5 bases). With 2 bases removed from V and 2 bases from J, the gap between germline ends came to 12 bases. CDR3 length: 15 residues. CDR1 and CDR2 (germline): KGHSH, LQKENI.

The chain recombines TRBV14 with TRBJ1-1, with 8 nucleotides matching TRBD1. V was clipped by 0 bases and J by 9 bases; unmatched bases: 3. CDR1 is SGHDN and CDR2 is FVKESK in the germline V gene. This CDR3 contains 13 residues. The CDR3: CASSQERTGKAFF. CDR3 DNA: TGTGCCAGCAGCCAAGAAAGGACAGGGAAAGCTTTCTTT.